In this sample, the clone carrying this T cell receptor beta chain turned up many times. This record belongs to a study of Graves' ophthalmopathy and Graves' hyperthyroidism. The germline V gene encodes CDR1 SGHRS and CDR2 YFSETQ. The germline V and J ends were trimmed by 1 base and 3 bases, with 7 bases remaining between them. The CDR3 contains 13 residues. Amplification from RNA transcripts yielded the TCR beta CDR3 regions. First-round RT-PCR used HTBI primers; second-round multiplex PCR followed. From the multiplex PCR reads, TCRdb called clonotypes with MiXCR, one entry per CDR3 protein. In the table there are approximately 1.2 million distinct CDR3 sequences, 36% of which are singletons.

This TCR was sampled from an adult man with Graves' hyperthyroidism. What was sequenced was peripheral blood or thyroid tissue (not recorded which). This rearrangement joins TRBV5-1 to TRBJ1-2; D is uncertain. CDR3 DNA: TGCGCCAGCAGCTTGTCTGCTGACTATGGCTACACCTTC. This gives the protein CASSLSADYGYTF.